A selection of T cell receptor beta chains follows, all from one sample in a study of T cell responses to AZD1222 COVID-19 vaccine. The repertoire was sequenced with immunoSEQ multiplex PCR; TCRdb's copy has only in-frame clones and lacks some. The sample has 150,000 to 200,000 clones; 94% are singletons. The sample was peripheral blood, taken on day 0 of AZD1222 vaccination. The receptors originated from an adult in good health. CDR3s include the opening cysteine and the closing phenylalanine or tryptophan. A D gene is named only where the DNA matches it firmly. Clone size is given for some rows only: seen once, a few or many times, or a class if the clone is expanded.

>-|-|TRBJ2-7|TRBV6-5
TGTGCCAGCAGTCCCACAGGGTACGAGCAGTACTTC
CASSPTGYEQYF
>-|TRBD1|TRBJ2-1|TRBV11-3
TGTGCCAGCAGCTTTCCGGGACAGGGGCGTGAGCAGTTCTTC
CASSFPGQGREQFF
>-|-|TRBJ2-1|TRBV11-1
TGTGCCAGCAGCTTAGGGCTAAACAATGAGCAGTTCTTC
CASSLGLNNEQFF
>-|-|TRBJ1-4|TRBV4-1
TGCGCCAGCGCCAGACATGAAGGGGAGTATGGCGAAAAACTGTTTTTT
CASARHEGEYGEKLFF
>-|-|TRBJ1-1|TRBV6-5
TGTGCCAGCAGTTACGGCAGTCACACTGAAGCTTTCTTT
CASSYGSHTEAFF
>-|-|TRBJ2-1|TRBV7-3
TGTGCCAGCAGCCCCATCGGAGGGGCCGAAGGAGATGAGCAGTTCTTC
CASSPIGGAEGDEQFF
>once|-|TRBJ1-1|TRBV29-1
TGCAGCGTTAACAAAGATAGGGCGGAAGCTTTCTTT
CSVNKDRAEAFF
>-|TRBD1|TRBJ2-3|TRBV6-5
TGTGCCAGCAGCCCCGACAGGGTCGCAGATACGCAGTATTTT
CASSPDRVADTQYF
>-|TRBD2|TRBJ2-2|TRBV3-1/TRBV3-2
TGTGCCAGCAGCCGGGGGGGAGGAGCACTAACCGGGGAGCTGTTTTTT
CASSRGGGALTGELFF
>-|-|TRBJ1-2|TRBV2
TGTGCCAGCAGTGGGGGCTCTTCCTATGGCTACACCTTC
CASSGGSSYGYTF
>few|-|TRBJ2-7|TRBV11-1
TGTGCCAGCAGCCCATTGACAGGAGCCTACGAGCAGTACTTC
CASSPLTGAYEQYF